This T cell receptor (beta chain) was recorded in a study of T cells in Graves' hyperthyroidism and ophthalmopathy. Researchers amplified the TCR beta CDR3 regions from RNA transcripts. Carried out on the TCR CDR3, a first-round RT-PCR used the HTBI primer set. TCRdb recomputed calls from the multiplex PCR reads with MiXCR, one row per CDR3 protein. The top ten clones hold about 9% of a sample with hundreds of thousands of distinct CDR3 sequences, roughly 37% of them seen once. Trimming took off 1 base at V and 7 bases at J, with 9 bases between the two ends. Germline V gives CDR1 SGHRS, CDR2 YFSETQ. This CDR3 is built from 14 residues. This clonotype was detected ten times or more.

The receptor was isolated from a man between 18 and 29 years old with Graves' hyperthyroidism. Sequencing was done on a sample of blood. The V gene is TRBV5-1, the J gene TRBJ1-6, with D perhaps matching TRBD1 (5 bases). The CDR3 loop is CASSLQGTNSPLHF. The CDR3 bases are TGCGCCAGCAGCTTGCAGGGCACCAATTCACCCCTCCACTTT.